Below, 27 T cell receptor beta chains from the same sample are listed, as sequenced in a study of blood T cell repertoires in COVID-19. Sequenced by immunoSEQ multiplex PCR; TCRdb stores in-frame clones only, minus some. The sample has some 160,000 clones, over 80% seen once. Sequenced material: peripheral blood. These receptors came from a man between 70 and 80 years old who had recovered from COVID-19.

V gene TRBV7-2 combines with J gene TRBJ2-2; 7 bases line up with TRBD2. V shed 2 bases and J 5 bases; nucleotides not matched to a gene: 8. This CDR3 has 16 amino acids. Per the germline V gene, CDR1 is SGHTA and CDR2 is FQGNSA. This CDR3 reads CASSLLGGSMTGELFF. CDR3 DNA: TGTGCCAGCAGCTTATTGGGCGGGAGTATGACCGGGGAGCTGTTTTTT.

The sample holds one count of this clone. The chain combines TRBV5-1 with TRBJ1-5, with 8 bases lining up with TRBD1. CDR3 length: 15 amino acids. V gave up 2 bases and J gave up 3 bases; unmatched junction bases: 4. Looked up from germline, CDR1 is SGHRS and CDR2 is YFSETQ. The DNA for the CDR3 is TGCGCCAGCAGCTTTCAGGGGGCACCCAATCAGCCCCAGCATTTT. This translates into CASSFQGAPNQPQHF.

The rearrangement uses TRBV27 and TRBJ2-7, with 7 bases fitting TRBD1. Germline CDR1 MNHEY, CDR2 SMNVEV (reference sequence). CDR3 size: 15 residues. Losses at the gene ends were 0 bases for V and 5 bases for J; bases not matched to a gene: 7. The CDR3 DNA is TGTGCCAGCAGTTTATCCCGGACAGGTGGTCACGAGCAGTACTTC. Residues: CASSLSRTGGHEQYF.

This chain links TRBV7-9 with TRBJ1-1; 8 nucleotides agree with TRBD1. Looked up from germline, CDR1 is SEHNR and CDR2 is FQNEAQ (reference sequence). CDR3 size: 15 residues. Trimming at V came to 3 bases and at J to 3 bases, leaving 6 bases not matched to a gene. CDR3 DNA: TGTGCCAGCAGCTTGGGCGGGACAGGACACACTGAAGCTTTCTTT. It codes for CASSLGGTGHTEAFF.

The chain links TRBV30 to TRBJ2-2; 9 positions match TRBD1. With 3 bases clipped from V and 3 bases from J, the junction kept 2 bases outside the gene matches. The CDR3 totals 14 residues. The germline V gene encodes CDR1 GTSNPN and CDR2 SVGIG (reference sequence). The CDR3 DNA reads TGTGCCTGGAGGGGGACAGGGTACACCGGGGAGCTGTTTTTT. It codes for CAWRGTGYTGELFF.

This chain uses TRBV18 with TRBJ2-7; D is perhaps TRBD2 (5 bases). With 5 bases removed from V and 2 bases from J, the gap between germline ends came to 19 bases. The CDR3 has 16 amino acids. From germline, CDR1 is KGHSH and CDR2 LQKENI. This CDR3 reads CASSAYGEQPPYEQYF. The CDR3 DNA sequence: TGTGCCAGCTCAGCCTACGGGGAACAGCCCCCCTACGAGCAGTACTTC.

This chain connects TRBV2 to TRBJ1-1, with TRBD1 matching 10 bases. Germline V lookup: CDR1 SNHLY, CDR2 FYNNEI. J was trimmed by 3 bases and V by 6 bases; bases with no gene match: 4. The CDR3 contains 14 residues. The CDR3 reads CASRPDRGHTEAFF. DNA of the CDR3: TGTGCCAGCAGGCCCGACAGGGGGCACACTGAAGCTTTCTTT.

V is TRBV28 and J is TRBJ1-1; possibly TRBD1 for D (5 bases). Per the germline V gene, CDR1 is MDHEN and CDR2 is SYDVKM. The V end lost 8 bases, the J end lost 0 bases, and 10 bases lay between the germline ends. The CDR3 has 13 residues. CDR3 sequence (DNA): TGTGCCAGCCCCGACAGTATGAACACTGAAGCTTTCTTT. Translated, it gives CASPDSMNTEAFF.

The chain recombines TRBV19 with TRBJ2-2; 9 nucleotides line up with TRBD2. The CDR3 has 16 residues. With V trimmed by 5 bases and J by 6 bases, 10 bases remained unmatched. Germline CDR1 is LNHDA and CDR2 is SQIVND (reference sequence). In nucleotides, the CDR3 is TGTGCCAGTAGTTCCCCCAGCGGGAGGATCTCCGGGGAGCTGTTTTTT. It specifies CASSSPSGRISGELFF.

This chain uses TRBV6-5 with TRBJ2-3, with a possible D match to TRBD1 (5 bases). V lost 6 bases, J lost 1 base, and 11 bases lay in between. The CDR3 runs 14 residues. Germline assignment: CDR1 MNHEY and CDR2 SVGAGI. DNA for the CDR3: TGTGCCAGCAGGAGCTCACAGGGCACAGATACGCAGTATTTT. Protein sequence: CASRSSQGTDTQYF.

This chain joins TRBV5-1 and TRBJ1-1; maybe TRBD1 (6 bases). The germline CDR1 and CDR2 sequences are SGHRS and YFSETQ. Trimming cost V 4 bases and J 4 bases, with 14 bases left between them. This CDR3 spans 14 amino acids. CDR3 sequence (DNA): TGCGCCAGCAGCCCATCAGGGGCCCCCACTGAAGCTTTCTTT. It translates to CASSPSGAPTEAFF.

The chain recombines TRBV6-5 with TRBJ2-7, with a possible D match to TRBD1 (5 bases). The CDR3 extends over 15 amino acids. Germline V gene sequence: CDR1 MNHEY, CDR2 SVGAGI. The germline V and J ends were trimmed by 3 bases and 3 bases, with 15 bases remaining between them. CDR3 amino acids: CASSYTTGPRYEQYF. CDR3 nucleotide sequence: TGTGCCAGCAGTTATACAACAGGACCCCGCTACGAGCAGTACTTC.

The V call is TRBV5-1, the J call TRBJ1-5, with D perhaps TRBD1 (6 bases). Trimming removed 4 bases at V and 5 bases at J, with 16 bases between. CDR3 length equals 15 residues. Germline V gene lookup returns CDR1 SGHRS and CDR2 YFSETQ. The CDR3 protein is CASSMTTGFDQPQHF. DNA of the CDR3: TGCGCCAGCAGCATGACCACAGGGTTCGATCAGCCCCAGCATTTT. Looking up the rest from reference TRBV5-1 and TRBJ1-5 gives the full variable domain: KAGVTQTPRYLIKTRGQQVTLSCSPISGHRSVSWYQQTPGQGLQFLFEYFSETQRNKGNFPGRFSGRQFSNSRSEMNVSTLELGDSALYLCASSMTTGFDQPQHFGDGTRLSIL.

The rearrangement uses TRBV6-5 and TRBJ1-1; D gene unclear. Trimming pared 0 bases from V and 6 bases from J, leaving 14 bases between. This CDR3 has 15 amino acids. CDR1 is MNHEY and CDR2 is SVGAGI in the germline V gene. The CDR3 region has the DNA TGTGCCAGCAGTTACTCTTTCGGCGGGATCGCTGAAGCTTTCTTT. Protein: CASSYSFGGIAEAFF.

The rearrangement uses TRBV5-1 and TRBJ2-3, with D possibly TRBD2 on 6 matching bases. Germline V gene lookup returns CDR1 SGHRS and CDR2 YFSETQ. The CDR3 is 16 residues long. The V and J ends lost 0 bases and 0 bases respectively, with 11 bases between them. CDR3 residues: CASSLAGTPSTDTQYF. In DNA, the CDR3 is TGCGCCAGCAGCTTGGCCGGGACTCCAAGCACAGATACGCAGTATTTT.

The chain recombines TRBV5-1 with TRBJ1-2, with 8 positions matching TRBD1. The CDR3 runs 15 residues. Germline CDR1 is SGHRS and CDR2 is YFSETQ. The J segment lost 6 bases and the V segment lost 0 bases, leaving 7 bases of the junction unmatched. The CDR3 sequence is CASSLVAGGSNGYTF. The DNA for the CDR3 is TGCGCCAGCAGCTTGGTGGCAGGGGGCTCGAATGGCTACACCTTC.

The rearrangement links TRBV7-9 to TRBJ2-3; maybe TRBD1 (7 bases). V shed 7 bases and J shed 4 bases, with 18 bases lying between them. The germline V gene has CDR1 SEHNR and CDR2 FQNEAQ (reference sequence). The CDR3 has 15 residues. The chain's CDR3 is CASTHTGEEADTQYF. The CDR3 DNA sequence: TGTGCCAGCACCCATACAGGGGAGGAGGCAGATACGCAGTATTTT.

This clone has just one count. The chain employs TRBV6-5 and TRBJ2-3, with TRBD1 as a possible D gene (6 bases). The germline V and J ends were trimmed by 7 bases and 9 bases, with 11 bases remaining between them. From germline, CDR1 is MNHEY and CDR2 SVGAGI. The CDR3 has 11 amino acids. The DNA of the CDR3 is TGTGCCAGCACCGAAGGACAGACGCAGTATTTT. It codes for CASTEGQTQYF.

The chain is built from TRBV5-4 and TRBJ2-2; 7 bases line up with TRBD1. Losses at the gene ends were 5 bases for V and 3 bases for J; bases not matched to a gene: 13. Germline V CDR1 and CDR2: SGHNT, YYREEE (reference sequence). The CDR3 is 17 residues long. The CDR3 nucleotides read TGTGCCAGCAGTATCATCGGGCAGGGGGTGTACACCGGGGAGCTGTTTTTT. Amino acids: CASSIIGQGVYTGELFF.

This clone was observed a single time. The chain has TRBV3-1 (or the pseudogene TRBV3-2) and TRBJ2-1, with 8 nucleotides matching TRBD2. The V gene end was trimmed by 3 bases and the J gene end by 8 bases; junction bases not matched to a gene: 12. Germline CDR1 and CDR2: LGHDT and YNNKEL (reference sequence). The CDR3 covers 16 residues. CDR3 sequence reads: CASSHSGTILGDEQFF. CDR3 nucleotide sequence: TGTGCCAGCAGCCATAGCGGGACGATACTCGGGGATGAGCAGTTCTTC.

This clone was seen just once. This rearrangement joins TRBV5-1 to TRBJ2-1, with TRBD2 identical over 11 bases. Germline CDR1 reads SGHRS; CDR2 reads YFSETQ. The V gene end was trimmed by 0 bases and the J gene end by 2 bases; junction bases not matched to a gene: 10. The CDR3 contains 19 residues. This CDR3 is CASSLGSLAGGLTYNEQFF. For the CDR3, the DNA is TGCGCCAGCAGCTTGGGGAGCCTAGCGGGAGGCTTAACCTACAATGAGCAGTTCTTC.

The chain's CDR3 is CATSREGGNSNQPQHF. CDR3 nucleotides: TGTGCCACCAGCAGAGAAGGGGGTAATAGCAATCAGCCCCAGCATTTT. V and J are TRBV15 and TRBJ1-5; perhaps TRBD1 as D (6 bases). The germline gives CDR1 LNHNV, CDR2 YYDKDF (reference sequence). The CDR3 covers 16 residues. The V end lost 0 bases, the J end lost 0 bases, and 9 bases lay between the germline ends.

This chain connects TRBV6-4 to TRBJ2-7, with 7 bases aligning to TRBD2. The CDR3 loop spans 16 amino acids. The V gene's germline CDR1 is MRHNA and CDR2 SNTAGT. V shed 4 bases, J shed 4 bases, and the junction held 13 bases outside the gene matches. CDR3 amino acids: CASSGLQLARYYEQYF. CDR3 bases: TGTGCCAGCAGTGGCCTCCAACTAGCGAGATATTACGAGCAGTACTTC.

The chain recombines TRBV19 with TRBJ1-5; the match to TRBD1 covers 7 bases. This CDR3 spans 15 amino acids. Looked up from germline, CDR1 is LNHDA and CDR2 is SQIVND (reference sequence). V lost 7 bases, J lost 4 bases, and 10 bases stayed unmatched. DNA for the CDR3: TGTGCCAGTACCATGGACAGGCGGATAAATCAGCCCCAGCATTTT. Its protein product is CASTMDRRINQPQHF. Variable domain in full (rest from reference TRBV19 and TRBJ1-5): DGGITQSPKYLFRKEGQNVTLSCEQNLNHDAMYWYRQDPGQGLRLIYYSQIVNDFQKGDIAEGYSVSREKKESFPLTVTSAQKNPTAFYLCASTMDRRINQPQHFGDGTRLSIL.

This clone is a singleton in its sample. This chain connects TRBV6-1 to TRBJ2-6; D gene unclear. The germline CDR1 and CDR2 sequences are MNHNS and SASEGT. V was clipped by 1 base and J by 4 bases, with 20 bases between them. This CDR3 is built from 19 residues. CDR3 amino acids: CASSEGMIDSFWGANVLTF. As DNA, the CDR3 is TGTGCCAGCAGTGAAGGGATGATTGACTCCTTCTGGGGGGCCAACGTCCTGACTTTC.

This CDR3 reads CASSIEGQRAFF. As DNA, the CDR3 is TGTGCCAGTAGTATAGAAGGGCAGCGGGCTTTCTTT. This chain joins TRBV19 and TRBJ1-1, with D uncertain. The CDR3 totals 12 residues. V lost 0 bases and J lost 11, with 10 bases in between. Germline CDR1 and CDR2: LNHDA and SQIVND (reference sequence).

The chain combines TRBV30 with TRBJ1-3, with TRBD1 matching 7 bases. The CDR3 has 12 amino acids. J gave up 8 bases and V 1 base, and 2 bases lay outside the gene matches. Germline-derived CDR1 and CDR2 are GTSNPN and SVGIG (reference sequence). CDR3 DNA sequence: TGTGCCTGGAGTGACAGGGGATACACCATATATTTT. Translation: CAWSDRGYTIYF.